This entry lists 5 T cell receptor beta chains sequenced from one sample in a study of blood T cell repertoires in COVID-19. Profiled with immunoSEQ multiplex PCR; TCRdb holds only in-frame clones, not every one. Altogether about 350,000 clones are present, roughly 90% being singletons, with the ten largest covering over 1%. Source material: PBMCs or T cells enriched from blood (not recorded which). All receptors come from a woman aged 30 to 39 who had been exposed to COVID-19.

The chain is built from TRBV7-3 and TRBJ1-1; D might be TRBD1 (5 bases). This CDR3 region has 14 residues. V was cut by 2 bases and J by 1 base, with 8 bases left in between. Germline lookup yields CDR1 SGHTA and CDR2 FQGTGA. The DNA for the CDR3 is TGTGCCAGCAGCTTAGGGGCAGCGAACACTGAAGCTTTCTTT. Its translation is CASSLGAANTEAFF.

The V and J genes are TRBV11-3 and TRBJ2-7; D ambiguous. V was clipped by 3 bases and J by 6 bases, with 12 bases between them. CDR3 length: 13 amino acids. Germline CDR1 is SGHNT and CDR2 is YENEEA. This CDR3 is CASSFPVAGEQYF. For the CDR3, the DNA is TGTGCCAGCAGCTTCCCCGTAGCCGGCGAGCAGTACTTC.

The chain couples TRBV6-1 to TRBJ1-5; the D is unclear. V was cut by 3 bases and J by 6 bases, with 18 bases left in between. This CDR3 contains 16 residues. CDR1 and CDR2 (germline): MNHNS, SASEGT. CDR3 residues: CASSERAEAASQPQHF. The CDR3 coding sequence is TGTGCCAGCAGTGAGAGGGCGGAAGCGGCAAGTCAGCCCCAGCATTTT.

The chain is built from TRBV6-5 and TRBJ2-7; 7 bases map to TRBD1. This CDR3 is built from 15 residues. V trimming: 5 bases; J trimming: 2 bases; junction bases outside the gene matches: 9. Germline loops: CDR1 MNHEY, CDR2 SVGAGI. The CDR3 region has the DNA TGTGCCAGCAGTAGACAGGGCGCTGTACCCTACGAGCAGTACTTC. This sequence encodes CASSRQGAVPYEQYF.

The chain joins TRBV29-1 to TRBJ1-1; the D is unclear. V lost 4 bases and J 3 bases, leaving 15 bases between the germline ends. Germline V gene lookup returns CDR1 SQVTM and CDR2 ANQGSEA. The CDR3 length is 14 residues. CDR3 nucleotide sequence: TGCAGCGTTGCGCCTAGGGTGAGGGACACTGAAGCTTTCTTT. It translates to CSVAPRVRDTEAFF. The variable domain in full, completed from reference TRBV29-1 and TRBJ1-1, reads SAVISQKPSRDICQRGTSLTIQCQVDSQVTMMFWYRQQPGQSLTLIATANQGSEATYESGFVIDKFPISRPNLTFSTLTVSNMSPEDSSIYLCSVAPRVRDTEAFFGQGTRLTVV.